This passage covers 20 T cell receptor beta chains from one sample sequenced in a study of blood T cell repertoires in COVID-19. Using immunoSEQ multiplex PCR, the repertoire was profiled, and TCRdb retains in-frame clones only, with some absent. This sample has about 170,000 clones, with approximately 87% found just once. The specimen sequenced was peripheral blood. Receptor source: a man younger than 30 with active or convalescent COVID-19.

This clone was counted only a few times. V usage is TRBV6-1 and J usage is TRBJ1-3, with D perhaps TRBD1 (5 bases). The CDR3 is made up of 16 amino acids. The V end was cut by 2 bases, the J end by 8 bases, with 19 bases between. Germline CDR1 is MNHNS and CDR2 is SASEGT. The CDR3 here is CASSEQLQVSGDTIYF. CDR3 bases: TGTGCCAGCAGTGAACAATTACAGGTTTCCGGCGACACCATATATTTT.

The chain uses TRBV13 and TRBJ1-1, with 7 bases aligning to TRBD1. The CDR3 consists of 12 residues. The V gene end was trimmed by 5 bases and the J gene end by 8 bases; junction bases not matched to a gene: 5. Germline assignment: CDR1 PRHDT and CDR2 FYEKMQ (reference sequence). The CDR3 bases are TGTGCCAGCAGCCCCATGGACAGGGAAGCTTTCTTT. Its protein is CASSPMDREAFF.

The rearrangement links TRBV10-2 to TRBJ1-3; TRBD1 might be the D (5 bases). The germline V gene has CDR1 WSHSY and CDR2 SAAADI. V gave up 2 bases and J gave up 2 bases, with 13 bases separating them. This CDR3 has 16 amino acids. The CDR3 loop is CASSEGRRGTGNTIYF. CDR3 DNA sequence: TGCGCCAGCAGTGAGGGACGGCGGGGGACTGGAAACACCATATATTTT.

V is TRBV2 and J is TRBJ2-2, with TRBD2 matching 13 bases. Germline V gene lookup returns CDR1 SNHLY and CDR2 FYNNEI. CDR3 length equals 15 residues. V gave up 8 bases and J gave up 8 bases; unmatched junction bases: 8. The CDR3 DNA sequence: TGTGCCAGCGGAACGGGACTAGCGGGATCAGGGGAGCTGTTTTTT. Translating gives CASGTGLAGSGELFF. The full variable domain, its missing parts supplied by reference TRBV2 and TRBJ2-2, is EPEVTQTPSHQVTQMGQEVILRCVPISNHLYFYWYRQILGQKVEFLVSFYNNEISEKSEIFDDQFSVERPDGSNFTLKIRSTKLEDSAMYFCASGTGLAGSGELFFGEGSRLTVL.

The chain uses TRBV19 and TRBJ1-5; 10 nucleotides align to TRBD1. CDR3 length: 17 amino acids. J was trimmed by 7 bases and V by 4 bases; bases with no gene match: 13. Germline V lookup: CDR1 LNHDA, CDR2 SQIVND (reference sequence). For the CDR3, the DNA is TGTGCCAGTAGTACCGGGGTTTCTGGGGACAGGGGCCAGCCCCAGCATTTT. Residues: CASSTGVSGDRGQPQHF.

The V call is TRBV9, the J call TRBJ1-2; 7 bases match TRBD1. CDR3 length equals 15 residues. The germline gives CDR1 SGDLS, CDR2 YYNGEE. V was clipped by 0 bases and J by 3 bases; unmatched bases: 5. The CDR3 loop is CASSVGTGVDYGYTF. As DNA, the CDR3 is TGTGCCAGCAGCGTAGGGACAGGAGTGGACTATGGCTACACCTTC.

The gene calls are TRBV7-7 and TRBJ2-5; D gene unclear. Germline V gene sequence: CDR1 SSHAT, CDR2 FNYEAQ (reference sequence). The germline V and J ends were trimmed by 5 bases and 0 bases, with 7 bases remaining between them. The CDR3 has 13 amino acids. The CDR3 DNA sequence: TGTGCCAGCAGCCGCAGTAACCAAGAGACCCAGTACTTC. Encoded protein: CASSRSNQETQYF. Full variable domain (missing parts from reference TRBV7-7 and TRBJ2-5): GAGVSQSPRYKVTKRGQDVTLRCDPISSHATLYWYQQALGQGPEFLTYFNYEAQPDKSGLPSDRFSAERPEGSISTLTIQRTEQRDSAMYRCASSRSNQETQYFGPGTRLLVL.

V gene TRBV6-2 or TRBV6-3 combines with J gene TRBJ2-3, with D perhaps TRBD2 (5 bases). Trimming removed 5 bases from V and 2 bases from J, with 14 bases in between. From germline, CDR1 is MNHEY and CDR2 SVGEGT. The CDR3 consists of 15 residues. CDR3 sequence: CASSIGSGFTDTQYF. DNA for the CDR3: TGTGCCAGCAGTATCGGGTCGGGATTCACAGATACGCAGTATTTT.

Comment on this clone: The sample holds other DNA sequences that translate to the same CDR3. This chain uses TRBV5-1 with TRBJ1-1, with 8 bases aligning to TRBD1. The CDR3 spans 14 residues. The V segment lost 4 bases and the J segment 1 base; nucleotides outside the gene matches: 3. Germline V gene sequence: CDR1 SGHRS, CDR2 YFSETQ. Here the CDR3 reads CASSPGTGNTEAFF. The CDR3 DNA sequence: TGCGCCAGCAGCCCCGGGACAGGGAACACTGAAGCTTTCTTT.

J is TRBJ1-5 and V is TRBV4-1; TRBD1 matches at 10 bases. Germline assignment: CDR1 MGHRA and CDR2 YSYEKL. Losses at the gene ends were 5 bases for V and 7 bases for J; bases not matched to a gene: 5. The CDR3 runs to 14 residues. The CDR3 nucleotides read TGCGCCAGCAGCGCGACAGGGGGCGGGCAGCCCCAGCATTTT. Translation gives CASSATGGGQPQHF.

Comment on this clone: Other DNA sequences in the same sample also yield this CDR3. The rearrangement links TRBV18 to TRBJ1-6; the match to TRBD1 covers 8 bases. The ends lost 3 bases at V and 8 bases at J; junction bases unmatched: 3. The germline V gene has CDR1 KGHSH and CDR2 LQKENI. The CDR3 totals 14 residues. The CDR3 region is CASSPLDRDSPLHF. CDR3 in DNA: TGTGCCAGCTCACCTTTGGACAGGGATTCACCCCTCCACTTT.

This chain joins TRBV5-1 and TRBJ1-4, with D unresolved. Trimming removed 5 bases from V and 4 bases from J, with 15 bases in between. Germline V gene sequence: CDR1 SGHRS, CDR2 YFSETQ. This CDR3 has 15 residues. CDR3 coding DNA: TGCGCCAGCAGGGAGAGAGGTTCGCTTAATGAAAAACTGTTTTTT. Amino acids: CASRERGSLNEKLFF. The entire variable domain, with the rest obtained from reference TRBV5-1 and TRBJ1-4, is as follows: KAGVTQTPRYLIKTRGQQVTLSCSPISGHRSVSWYQQTPGQGLQFLFEYFSETQRNKGNFPGRFSGRQFSNSRSEMNVSTLELGDSALYLCASRERGSLNEKLFFGSGTQLSVL.

The chain has TRBV6-6 and TRBJ1-1, with 8 bases fitting TRBD1. Germline V gene lookup returns CDR1 MNHNY and CDR2 SVGAGI (reference sequence). V lost 7 bases to trimming and J lost 5 bases; unmatched junction nucleotides: 12. This CDR3 is 15 amino acids long. CDR3 coding DNA: TGTGCCAGCACGAACAGGGGGGAGGCTGGAACTGAAGCTTTCTTT. This gives the protein CASTNRGEAGTEAFF.

This clone was seen a single time. This rearrangement joins TRBV6-5 to TRBJ1-1, with a weak D call TRBD1 (5 bases). Germline CDR1 MNHEY, CDR2 SVGAGI. The CDR3 is 13 residues long. Trimming stripped 11 bases from V and 2 bases from J, with 15 bases between. The chain's CDR3 is CAQEGMGNTEAFF. In nucleotides, the CDR3 is TGTGCCCAGGAGGGGATGGGAAACACTGAAGCTTTCTTT.

The chain employs TRBV5-1 and TRBJ1-2, with a possible D match to TRBD1 (6 bases). Germline CDR1 reads SGHRS; CDR2 reads YFSETQ. This CDR3 region has 12 residues. The ends were cut back, 3 bases at V and 7 bases at J, with 10 bases in the middle. CDR3 in amino acids: CASSSGTSGYTF. As DNA, the CDR3 is TGCGCCAGCAGCTCCGGGACATCTGGCTACACCTTC. The variable domain in full, with the rest retrieved from reference TRBV5-1 and TRBJ1-2, is KAGVTQTPRYLIKTRGQQVTLSCSPISGHRSVSWYQQTPGQGLQFLFEYFSETQRNKGNFPGRFSGRQFSNSRSEMNVSTLELGDSALYLCASSSGTSGYTFGSGTRLTVV.

The chain joins TRBV9 to TRBJ2-1, with 7 bases that match TRBD2. Germline CDR1 and CDR2: SGDLS and YYNGEE. The V gene end was trimmed by 1 base and the J gene end by 1 base; junction bases not matched to a gene: 5. CDR3 length: 16 amino acids. The CDR3 spells CASSVLAGGSYNEQFF. The CDR3 DNA follows: TGTGCCAGCAGCGTATTAGCGGGTGGGTCCTACAATGAGCAGTTCTTC.

The rearrangement joins TRBV18 to TRBJ2-3; 12 positions agree with TRBD2. This CDR3 is built from 17 residues. Germline V gives CDR1 KGHSH, CDR2 LQKENI. The V segment lost 2 bases and the J segment 3 bases; nucleotides outside the gene matches: 6. CDR3 coding DNA: TGTGCCAGCTCACCAACACTAGCGGGAGGAGGGACAGATACGCAGTATTTT. Its protein is CASSPTLAGGGTDTQYF.

The gene calls are TRBV7-6 and TRBJ2-1; possibly TRBD2 for D (7 bases). The germline V gene encodes CDR1 SGHVS and CDR2 FNYEAQ. V shed 5 bases and J shed 7 bases, with 21 bases lying between them. The CDR3 is 16 amino acids. Here the CDR3 DNA reads TGTGCCAGCAGCCTCGAGGGGGGGCCGTTGTGGAATGAGCAGTTCTTC. This codes for CASSLEGGPLWNEQFF.

The rearrangement joins TRBV7-3 to TRBJ2-7; TRBD2 is a possible D gene (5 bases). CDR1 and CDR2 from the germline V gene are SGHTA and FQGTGA. Trimming took 4 bases from V and 6 from J, leaving 13 bases between them. The CDR3 consists of 13 residues. The CDR3 reads CASSSQDGVEQYF. CDR3 DNA sequence: TGTGCCAGCAGCTCACAAGACGGGGTCGAGCAGTACTTC.

The V and J genes are TRBV28 and TRBJ1-2, with D perhaps matching TRBD1 (6 bases). The CDR3 runs to 13 residues. V was pared by 5 bases and J by 3 bases, with 10 bases between. The V gene's germline CDR1 is MDHEN and CDR2 SYDVKM. In DNA, the CDR3 is TGTGCCAGCAGTATAGGACAGCACTATGGCTACACCTTC. It is translated as CASSIGQHYGYTF.